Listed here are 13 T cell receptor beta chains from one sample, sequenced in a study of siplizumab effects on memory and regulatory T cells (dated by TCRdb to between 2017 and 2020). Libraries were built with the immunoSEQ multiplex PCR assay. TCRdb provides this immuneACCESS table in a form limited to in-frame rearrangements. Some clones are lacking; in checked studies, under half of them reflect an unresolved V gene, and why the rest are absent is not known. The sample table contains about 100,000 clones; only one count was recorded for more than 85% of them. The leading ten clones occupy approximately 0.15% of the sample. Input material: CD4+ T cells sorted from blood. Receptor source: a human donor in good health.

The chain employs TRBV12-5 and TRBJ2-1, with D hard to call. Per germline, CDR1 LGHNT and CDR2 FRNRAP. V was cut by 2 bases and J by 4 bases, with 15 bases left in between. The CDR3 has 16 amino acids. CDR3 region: CASGLSSSTRYNEQFF. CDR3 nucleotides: TGTGCTAGTGGTTTGTCCTCTTCTACGCGTTACAATGAGCAGTTCTTC.

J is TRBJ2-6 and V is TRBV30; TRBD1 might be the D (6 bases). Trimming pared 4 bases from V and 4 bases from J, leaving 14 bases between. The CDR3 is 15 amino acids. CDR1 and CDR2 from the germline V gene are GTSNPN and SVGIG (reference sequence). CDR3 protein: CAWKTGVWGANVLTF. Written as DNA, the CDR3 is TGTGCCTGGAAGACAGGAGTATGGGGGGCCAACGTCCTGACTTTC.

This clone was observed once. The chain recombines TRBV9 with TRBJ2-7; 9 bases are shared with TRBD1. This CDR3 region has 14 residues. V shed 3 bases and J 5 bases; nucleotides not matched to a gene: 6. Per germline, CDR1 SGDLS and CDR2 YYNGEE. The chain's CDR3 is CASSERDRAHEQYF. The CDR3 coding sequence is TGTGCCAGCAGCGAGAGGGACAGGGCCCACGAGCAGTACTTC.

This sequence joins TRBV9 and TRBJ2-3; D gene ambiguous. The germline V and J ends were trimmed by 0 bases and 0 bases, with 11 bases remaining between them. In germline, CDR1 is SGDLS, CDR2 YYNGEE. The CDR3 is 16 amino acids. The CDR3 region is CASSVVYDPSTDTQYF. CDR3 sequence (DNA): TGTGCCAGCAGCGTAGTTTATGATCCTAGCACAGATACGCAGTATTTT.

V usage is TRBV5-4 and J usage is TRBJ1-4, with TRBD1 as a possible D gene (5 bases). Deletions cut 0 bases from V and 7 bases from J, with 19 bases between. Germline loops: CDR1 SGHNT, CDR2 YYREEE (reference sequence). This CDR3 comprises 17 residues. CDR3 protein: CASSLGQGRGIGEKLFF. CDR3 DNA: TGTGCCAGCAGCTTGGGGCAGGGTAGAGGGATCGGTGAAAAACTGTTTTTT.

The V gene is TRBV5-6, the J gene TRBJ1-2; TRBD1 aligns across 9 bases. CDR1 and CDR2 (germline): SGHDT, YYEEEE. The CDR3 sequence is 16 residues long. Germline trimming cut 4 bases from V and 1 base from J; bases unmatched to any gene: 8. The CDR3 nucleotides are TGTGCCAGCAGCCTGGACAGGGGTCACGGTAACTATGGCTACACCTTC. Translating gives CASSLDRGHGNYGYTF.

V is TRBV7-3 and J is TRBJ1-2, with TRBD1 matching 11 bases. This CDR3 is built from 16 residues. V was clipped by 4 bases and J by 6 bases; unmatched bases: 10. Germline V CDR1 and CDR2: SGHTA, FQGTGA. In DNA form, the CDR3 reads TGTGCCAGCAGCTCGGACAGGGGGCAGTTTCCGAATGGCTACACCTTC. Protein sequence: CASSSDRGQFPNGYTF.

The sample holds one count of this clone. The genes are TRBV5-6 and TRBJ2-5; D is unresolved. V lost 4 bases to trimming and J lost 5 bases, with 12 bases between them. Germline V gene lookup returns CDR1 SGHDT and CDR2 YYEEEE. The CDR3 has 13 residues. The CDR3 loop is CASSSPTWETQYF. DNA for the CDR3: TGTGCCAGCAGCAGCCCGACCTGGGAGACCCAGTACTTC.

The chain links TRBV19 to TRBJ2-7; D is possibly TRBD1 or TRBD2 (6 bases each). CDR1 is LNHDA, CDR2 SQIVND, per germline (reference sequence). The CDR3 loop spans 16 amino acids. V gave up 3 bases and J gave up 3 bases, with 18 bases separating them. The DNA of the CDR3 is TGTGCCAGTAGTATCGGGGGCTCGGGACAAGTCTACGAGCAGTACTTC. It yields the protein CASSIGGSGQVYEQYF.

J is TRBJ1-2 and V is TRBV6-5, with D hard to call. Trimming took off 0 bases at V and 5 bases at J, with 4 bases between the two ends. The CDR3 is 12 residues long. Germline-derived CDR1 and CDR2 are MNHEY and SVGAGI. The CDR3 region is CASSYSVYGYTF. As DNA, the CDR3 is TGTGCCAGCAGTTACTCCGTTTATGGCTACACCTTC.

CDR3 coding DNA: TGCGCCAGCAGAAAGGTCGGGGATACGCAGTATTTT. It yields the protein CASRKVGDTQYF. The genes are TRBV5-1 and TRBJ2-3; D call uncertain. The V end was cut by 5 bases, the J end by 6 bases, with 10 bases between. The CDR3 is 12 amino acids. The germline gives CDR1 SGHRS, CDR2 YFSETQ.

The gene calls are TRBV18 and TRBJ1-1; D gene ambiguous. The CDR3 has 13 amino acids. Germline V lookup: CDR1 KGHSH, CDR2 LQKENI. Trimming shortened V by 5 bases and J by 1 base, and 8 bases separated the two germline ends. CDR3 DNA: TGTGCCAGCTCAACGAACAGGAACACTGAAGCTTTCTTT. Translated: CASSTNRNTEAFF.

Here the CDR3 reads CASSSSLTGTDQPQHF. CDR3 nucleotide sequence: TGTGCCAGCAGCTCCTCTCTTACAGGGACCGATCAGCCCCAGCATTTT. V is TRBV7-2 and J is TRBJ1-5; the D gene is possibly TRBD1 (6 bases). CDR1 and CDR2 (germline): SGHTA, FQGNSA. V gave up 4 bases and J gave up 5 bases, with 18 bases separating them. The CDR3 contains 16 residues. The whole variable domain, remainder taken from reference TRBV7-2 and TRBJ1-5, is GAGVSQSPSNKVTEKGKDVELRCDPISGHTALYWYRQSLGQGLEFLIYFQGNSAPDKSGLPSDRFSAERTGGSVSTLTIQRTQQEDSAVYLCASSSSLTGTDQPQHFGDGTRLSIL.